The TCR beta chain under discussion was sequenced for a study of blood T cell repertoires in COVID-19. Study information: PBMCs, B-cell-depleted T cells, or T cells provided the cDNA or gDNA that made up the material.

Trimming removed 8 bases from V and 3 bases from J, with 20 bases in between. This CDR3 has 14 amino acids. In germline, CDR1 is SQVTM, CDR2 ANQGSEA. Generated by immunoSEQ multiplex PCR, the TCRdb table keeps only in-frame clones and is missing some. The repertoire holds some 300,000 clones, with more than 85% as singletons. Sequencing was carried out using PBMCs or T cells enriched from blood (not recorded which). The source of this sequence is a woman under 40 who had recovered from COVID-19. The chain is built from TRBV29-1 and TRBJ2-7, with D possibly matching TRBD1 (6 bases). This CDR3 reads CSPRTDPPGYEQYF. Written as DNA, the CDR3 is TGCAGCCCAAGGACAGATCCTCCTGGCTACGAGCAGTACTTC.